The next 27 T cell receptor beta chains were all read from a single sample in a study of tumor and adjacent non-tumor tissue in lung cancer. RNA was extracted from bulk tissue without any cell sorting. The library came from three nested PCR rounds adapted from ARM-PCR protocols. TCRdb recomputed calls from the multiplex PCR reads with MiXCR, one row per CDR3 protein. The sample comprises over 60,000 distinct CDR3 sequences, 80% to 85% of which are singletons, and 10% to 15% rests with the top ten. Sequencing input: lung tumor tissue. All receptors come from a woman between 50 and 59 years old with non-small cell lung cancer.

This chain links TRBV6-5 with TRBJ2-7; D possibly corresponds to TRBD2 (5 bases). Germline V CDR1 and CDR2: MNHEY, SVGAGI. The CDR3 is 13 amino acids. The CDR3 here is CATHGLRIVEQYF. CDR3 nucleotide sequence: TGTGCAACCCATGGACTTAGAATAGTCGAGCAGTACTTC.

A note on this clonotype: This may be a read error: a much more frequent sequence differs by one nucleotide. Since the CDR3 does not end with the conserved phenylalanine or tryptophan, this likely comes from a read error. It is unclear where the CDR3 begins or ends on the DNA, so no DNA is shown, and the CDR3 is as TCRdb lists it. Here the CDR3 reads CASSISGREYL. The chain uses TRBV7-2 and TRBJ2-5; the DNA was not compared with TRBD2, the D call given in the table. CDR1 is SGHTA, CDR2 FQGNSA, per germline. The CDR3 is 11 amino acids long, termini counted.

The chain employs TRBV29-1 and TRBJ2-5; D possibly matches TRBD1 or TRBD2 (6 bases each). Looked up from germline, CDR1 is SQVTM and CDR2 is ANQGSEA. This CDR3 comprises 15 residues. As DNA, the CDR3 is TGCGGCATTGTGAGGGGGGTGACTCGTCAAGAGACCCAGTACTTC. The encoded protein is CGIVRGVTRQETQYF.

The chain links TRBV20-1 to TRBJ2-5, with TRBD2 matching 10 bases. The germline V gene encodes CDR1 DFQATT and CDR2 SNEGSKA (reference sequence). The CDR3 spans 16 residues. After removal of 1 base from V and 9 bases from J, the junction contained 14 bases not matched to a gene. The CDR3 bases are TGCAGTGCTAGAGGAGAACCGGGAGGGACTAGCGTGGCCCAGTACTTC. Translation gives CSARGEPGGTSVAQYF.

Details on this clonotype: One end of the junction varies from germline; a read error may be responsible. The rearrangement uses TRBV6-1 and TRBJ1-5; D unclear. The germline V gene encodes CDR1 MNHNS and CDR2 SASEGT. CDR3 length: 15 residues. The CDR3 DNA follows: TGTGTCAGCAGTGAAGCTCGTCAGGCCCCAGAGCCCCAGCATTTT. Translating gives CVSSEARQAPEPQHF.

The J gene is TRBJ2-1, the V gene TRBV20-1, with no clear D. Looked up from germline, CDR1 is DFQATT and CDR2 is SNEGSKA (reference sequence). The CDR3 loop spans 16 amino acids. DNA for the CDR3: TGCAATTATAGAGATAGTAGTCACCCCGGGTACAATGAGCAGTTCTTC. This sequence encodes CNYRDSSHPGYNEQFF.

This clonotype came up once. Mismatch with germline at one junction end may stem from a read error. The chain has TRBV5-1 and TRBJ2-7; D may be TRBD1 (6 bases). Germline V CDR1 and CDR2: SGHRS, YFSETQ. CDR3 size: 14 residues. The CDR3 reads CASSTTGGSCEQYF. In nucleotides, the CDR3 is TGCGCCAGCAGCACGACAGGTGGATCCTGCGAGCAGTACTTC.

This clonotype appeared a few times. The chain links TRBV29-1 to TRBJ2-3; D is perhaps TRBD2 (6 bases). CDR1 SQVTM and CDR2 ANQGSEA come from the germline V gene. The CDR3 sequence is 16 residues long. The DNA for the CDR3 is TGCGGCGCTCCGGGACTCCGAGCGGATAGCACAGATACGCAGTATTTT. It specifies CGAPGLRADSTDTQYF.

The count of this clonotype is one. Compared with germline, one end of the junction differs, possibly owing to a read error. The CDR3 bases are TGCGTCAGCACCCAAGGGCTCCCTAGCACAGATACGCAGTATTTT. It encodes CVSTQGLPSTDTQYF. The chain links TRBV4-1 to TRBJ2-3, with D unresolved. CDR1 and CDR2 from the germline V gene are MGHRA and YSYEKL. The CDR3 is 15 amino acids.

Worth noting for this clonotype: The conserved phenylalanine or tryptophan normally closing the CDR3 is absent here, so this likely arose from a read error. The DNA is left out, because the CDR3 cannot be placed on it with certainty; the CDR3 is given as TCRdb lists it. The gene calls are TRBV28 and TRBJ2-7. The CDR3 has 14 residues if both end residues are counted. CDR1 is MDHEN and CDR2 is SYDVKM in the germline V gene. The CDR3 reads CASSFWDRSHELYL.

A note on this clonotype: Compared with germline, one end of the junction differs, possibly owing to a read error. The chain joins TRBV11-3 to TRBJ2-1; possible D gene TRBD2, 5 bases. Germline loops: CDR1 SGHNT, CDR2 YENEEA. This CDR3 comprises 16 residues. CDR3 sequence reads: CASSSRRGSPYNEQLF. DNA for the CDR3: TGTGCCAGCAGCTCCCGGAGAGGGAGTCCCTACAATGAGCAGCTCTTC.

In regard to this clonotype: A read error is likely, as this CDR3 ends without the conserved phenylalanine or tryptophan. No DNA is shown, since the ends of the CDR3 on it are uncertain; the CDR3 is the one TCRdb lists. CDR3 in amino acids: CASSFGDSRSGNTIHS. This rearrangement joins TRBV11-3 to TRBJ1-3. The CDR3 numbers 16 amino acids, ends counted. The germline V gene encodes CDR1 SGHNT and CDR2 YENEEA.

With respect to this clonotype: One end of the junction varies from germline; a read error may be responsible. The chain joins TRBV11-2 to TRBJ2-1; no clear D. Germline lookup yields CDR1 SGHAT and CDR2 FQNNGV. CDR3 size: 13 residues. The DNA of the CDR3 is TGTGCCACCAGCCTAATGGACGAGACTGAGCAGTTCTTC. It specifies CATSLMDETEQFF.

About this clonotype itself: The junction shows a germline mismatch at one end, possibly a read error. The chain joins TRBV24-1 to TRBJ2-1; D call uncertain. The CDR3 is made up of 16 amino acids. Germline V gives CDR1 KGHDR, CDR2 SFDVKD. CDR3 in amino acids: CATSKSSSRSNNDQFF. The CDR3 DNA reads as TGTGCCACCAGTAAGTCCAGCAGCAGATCCAACAATGATCAGTTCTTC.

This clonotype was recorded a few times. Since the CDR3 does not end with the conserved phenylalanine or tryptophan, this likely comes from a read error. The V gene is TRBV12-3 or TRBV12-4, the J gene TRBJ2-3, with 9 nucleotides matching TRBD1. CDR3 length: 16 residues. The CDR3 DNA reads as TGTGCCAGCAGTAGAAGACAGGGGGGAAGCACGGATACGCAGTATTCT. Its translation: CASSRRQGGSTDTQYS.

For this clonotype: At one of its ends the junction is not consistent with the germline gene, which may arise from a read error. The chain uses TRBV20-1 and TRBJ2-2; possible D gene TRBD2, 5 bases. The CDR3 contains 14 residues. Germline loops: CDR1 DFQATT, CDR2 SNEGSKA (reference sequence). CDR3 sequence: CSARINGNSGELFF. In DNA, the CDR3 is TGCAGTGCTAGAATTAACGGGAACAGCGGGGAGCTGTTTTTT.

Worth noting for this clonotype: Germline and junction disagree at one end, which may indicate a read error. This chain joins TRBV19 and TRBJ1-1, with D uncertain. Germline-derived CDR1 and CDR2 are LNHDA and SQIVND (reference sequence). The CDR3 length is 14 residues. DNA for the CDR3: TGTCCCAGTAGTATTGGCAAGGGTAACACTGAAGCTTTCTTT. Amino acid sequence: CPSSIGKGNTEAFF.

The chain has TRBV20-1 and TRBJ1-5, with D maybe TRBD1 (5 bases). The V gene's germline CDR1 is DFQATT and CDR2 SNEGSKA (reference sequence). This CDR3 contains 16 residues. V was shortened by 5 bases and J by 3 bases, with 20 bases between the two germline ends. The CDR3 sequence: CSAQDGGRGDNQPQHF. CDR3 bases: TGCAGTGCTCAAGATGGGGGTCGTGGTGACAATCAGCCCCAGCATTTT.

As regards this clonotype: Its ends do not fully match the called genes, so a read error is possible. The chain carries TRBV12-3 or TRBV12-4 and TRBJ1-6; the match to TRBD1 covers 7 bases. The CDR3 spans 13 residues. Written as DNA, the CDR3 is TGTGCCAGCACTAGGGGGCCCAATACACCCCTCCAATTT. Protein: CASTRGPNTPLQF.

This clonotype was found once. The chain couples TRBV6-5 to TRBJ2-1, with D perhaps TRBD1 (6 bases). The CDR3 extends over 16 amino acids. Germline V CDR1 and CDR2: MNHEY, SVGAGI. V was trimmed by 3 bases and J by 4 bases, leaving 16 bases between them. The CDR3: CASSYSSGQRYNEQFF. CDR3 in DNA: TGTGCCAGCAGTTATTCTTCCGGACAGAGATACAATGAGCAGTTCTTC.

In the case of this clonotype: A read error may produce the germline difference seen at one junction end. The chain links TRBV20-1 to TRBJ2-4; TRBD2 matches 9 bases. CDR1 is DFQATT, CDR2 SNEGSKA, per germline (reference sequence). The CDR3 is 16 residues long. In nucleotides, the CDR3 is TGCCTTGGCCAGGGGTTTAGCGGGAGTGGTGGAAACACTCAGTACTTC. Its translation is CLGQGFSGSGGNTQYF.

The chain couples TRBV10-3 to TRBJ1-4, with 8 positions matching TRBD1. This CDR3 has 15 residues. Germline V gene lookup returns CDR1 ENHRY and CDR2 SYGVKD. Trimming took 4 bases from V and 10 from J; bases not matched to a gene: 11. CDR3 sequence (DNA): TGTGCCATCAGTGGACACACAGGGGGAGGGGGAAAACTGTTTTTT. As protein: CAISGHTGGGGKLFF.

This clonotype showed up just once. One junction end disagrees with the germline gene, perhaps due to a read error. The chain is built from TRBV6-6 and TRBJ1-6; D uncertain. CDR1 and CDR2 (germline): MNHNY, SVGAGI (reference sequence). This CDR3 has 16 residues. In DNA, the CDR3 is TGTGCCAACAGTTACTTTTTATCAAACCGTAATTCACCCCTCAACTTT. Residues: CANSYFLSNRNSPLNF.

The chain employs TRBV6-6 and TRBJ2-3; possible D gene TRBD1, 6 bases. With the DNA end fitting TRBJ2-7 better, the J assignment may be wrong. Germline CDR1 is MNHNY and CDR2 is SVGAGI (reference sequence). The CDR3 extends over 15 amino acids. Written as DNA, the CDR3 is TGTGCCAGCACCTACGCCAAGACAGGCCTCTACGAGCAGTACTTC. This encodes CASTYAKTGLYEQYF.

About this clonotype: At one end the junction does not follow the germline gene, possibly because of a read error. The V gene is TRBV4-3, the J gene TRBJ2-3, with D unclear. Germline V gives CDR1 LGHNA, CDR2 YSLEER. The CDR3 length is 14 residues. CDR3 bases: TGTACCAGCAACCAGGCGCCTATCACAGATACGCAGTATTTT. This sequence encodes CTSNQAPITDTQYF.

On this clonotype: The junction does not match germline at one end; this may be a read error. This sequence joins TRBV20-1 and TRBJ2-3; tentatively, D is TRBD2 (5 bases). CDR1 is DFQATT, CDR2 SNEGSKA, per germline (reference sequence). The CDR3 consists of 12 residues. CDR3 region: CSPKKGVDTQYF. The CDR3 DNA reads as TGTAGTCCCAAAAAGGGAGTAGATACGCAGTATTTT.

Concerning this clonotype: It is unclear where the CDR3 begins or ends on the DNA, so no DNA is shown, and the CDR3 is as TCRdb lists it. This chain's CDR3 is CASSQDLYKVGTGALF. The chain joins TRBV4-1 to TRBJ1-1. The CDR3 region is 16 residues in length, termini included. CDR1 is MGHRA, CDR2 YSYEKL, per germline.